This T cell receptor (beta chain) came from a study of control samples from healthy donors and cancer patients. Sequenced by immunoSEQ multiplex PCR; TCRdb stores in-frame clones only, minus some. The profile shows 130,000 to 150,000 clones, roughly nine tenths of them singletons. The CDR3 loop spans 15 amino acids. The germline CDR1 and CDR2 sequences are MNHEY and SVGEGT. The V end was cut by 4 bases, the J end by 0 bases, with 13 bases between. The TCR was taken from a man between 25 and 39 years old in good health. Sample: blood. The V and J genes are TRBV6-2 or TRBV6-3 and TRBJ2-7; D possibly corresponds to TRBD2 (6 bases). In nucleotides, the CDR3 is TGTGCCAGCAGTTCCTCGGGGGTTAGCTCCTACGAGCAGTACTTC. Amino acid sequence: CASSSSGVSSYEQYF.